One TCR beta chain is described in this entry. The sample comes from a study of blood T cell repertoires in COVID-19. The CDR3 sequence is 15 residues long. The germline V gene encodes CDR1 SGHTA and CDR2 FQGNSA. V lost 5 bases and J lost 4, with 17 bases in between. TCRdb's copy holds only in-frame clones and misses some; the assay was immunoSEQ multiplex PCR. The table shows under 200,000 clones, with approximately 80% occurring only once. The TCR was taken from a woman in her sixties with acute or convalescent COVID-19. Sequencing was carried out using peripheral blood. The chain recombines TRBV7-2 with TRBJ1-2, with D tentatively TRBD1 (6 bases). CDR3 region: CASSEQGRGTYGYTF. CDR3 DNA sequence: TGTGCCAGCAGCGAACAGGGTCGGGGAACCTATGGCTACACCTTC. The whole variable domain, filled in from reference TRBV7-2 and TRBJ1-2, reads GAGVSQSPSNKVTEKGKDVELRCDPISGHTALYWYRQSLGQGLEFLIYFQGNSAPDKSGLPSDRFSAERTGGSVSTLTIQRTQQEDSAVYLCASSEQGRGTYGYTFGSGTRLTVV.